This T cell receptor beta chain was captured in a study of Ad26.COV2.S vaccination and SARS-CoV-2 variants (dated by TCRdb to the early 2020s). The study in broad terms: Donors in the vaccine arm were drawn from COV1001, a multicentre, randomized, double-blind, placebo-controlled phase I-IIa trial testing Ad26.COV2.S in healthy adults. Ad26.COV2.S was administered intramuscularly at 5 x 10^10 or 1 x 10^11 viral particles, either as a single shot or as two shots given 56 days apart. Sequencing of the TCRbeta repertoire served to evaluate the specificity and breadth of SARS-CoV-2-reactive T cell receptors following Ad26.COV2.S vaccination. The TCR-sequenced set comprised around 30 samples: some 20 Ad26.COV2.S vaccine recipients, 5 placebo recipients and 8 SARS-CoV-2 convalescent individuals. Trial participants were randomized into five groups of five: low-dose or high-dose Ad26.COV2.S given once or twice, or placebo on both occasions. Throughout the experiments and outcome assessment, investigators stayed blinded to trial group allocation.

The immunoSEQ Assay was the method used to sequence TCRbeta CDR3 regions. After extraction, genomic DNA underwent amplification by bias-controlled multiplex PCR, followed by high-throughput sequencing. The authors' analysis ran thus. To quantify the absolute abundance of every unique TCRbeta CDR3 region, sequences were collapsed and filtered. T cell fraction was estimated by normalizing TCRbeta template counts to usable DNA, which was measured by amplifying reference genes present in all nucleated cells. Repertoire TCRs were annotated as SARS-CoV-2-specific when V gene, CDR3 amino acid sequence and J gene were exactly matched to a known reactive TCR set. The reference SARS-CoV-2 TCR set came from MIRA and was filtered for enrichment in COVID-19-positive ImmuneCODE repertoires, removing public or cross-reactive TCRs. Based on the MIRA antigens, annotated TCRs were further analysed at the level of specific ORF or position within ORF. Breadth was defined as annotated unique rearrangements over total unique productive rearrangements; depth was the summed frequency of those rearrangements. Two-sided Wilcoxon rank-sum tests were applied when comparing TCR breadth between groups. Sourced from immuneACCESS, this table was stored by TCRdb with only in-frame sequences that have V and J called. A share of the clones is absent; for the studies checked, an unresolved V gene accounts for under half, and the remainder has no known explanation. From that table come the V and J calls and clone size; the DNA was used to work out D and trimming. Here the sample has some 460,000 clones; 89% occur a single time. The ten largest clones capture 1.7% of the sample.

The CDR3 covers 12 residues, taking in both the cysteine and the phenylalanine. The only DNA kept is the CDR3, 36 bases in frame from the first base. CDR1 and CDR2 are drawn from the germline V gene (reference sequence): LNHDA, SQIVND. The trim is 4 bases for V and 6 bases for J, with a gap of 10 bases between the germline ends. Beyond this particular receptor, the publication reports: Substantial breadth of spike-specific CD8+ and CD4+ T cell responses was reported after vaccination. According to the authors, total T cell responses may have been underestimated by the TCR breadth and depth analyses. The study was not powered to compare responses between vaccine doses or regimens. Vaccine and placebo recipients had similar non-spike TCR breadth, a finding consistent with the vaccine containing only spike. Higher spike-specific TCR breadth was observed in Ad26.COV2.S recipients than in placebo recipients (P = 0.0014).

Concerning this clone: The target of this receptor is not known. Base qualities were left out, and no much larger clone turns up one base away.

This specimen's treatment or condition label, interpreted: roughly 18 received Ad26.COV2.S at low or high dose, single or two shots; about 5 received placebo; per-sample allocation not given. For vaccine and placebo recipients, repertoires were sequenced using samples collected on day 63 after the first injection. In Cohort 1b, more than 20 adults aged 18-55 years were enrolled at a single site in Boston, USA, between 29 July and 7 August 2020. Ad26.COV2.S consisted of a replication-incompetent adenovirus type 26 vector by which a prefusion-stabilized SARS-CoV-2 spike protein from the original Wuhan strain was expressed.

The chain uses TRBV19 and TRBJ2-7; no confident D gene assignment can be made. This TCR came from a person between 18 and 60 years old who received the Ad26.COV2.S COVID-19 vaccine or a placebo. This specimen consisted of peripheral blood, obtained in a trial of Ad26.COV2.S vaccine versus placebo. The CDR3 region has the sequence CASSTEWGEQYF. The bases are TGTGCCAGTAGTACGGAGTGGGGCGAGCAGTACTTC.